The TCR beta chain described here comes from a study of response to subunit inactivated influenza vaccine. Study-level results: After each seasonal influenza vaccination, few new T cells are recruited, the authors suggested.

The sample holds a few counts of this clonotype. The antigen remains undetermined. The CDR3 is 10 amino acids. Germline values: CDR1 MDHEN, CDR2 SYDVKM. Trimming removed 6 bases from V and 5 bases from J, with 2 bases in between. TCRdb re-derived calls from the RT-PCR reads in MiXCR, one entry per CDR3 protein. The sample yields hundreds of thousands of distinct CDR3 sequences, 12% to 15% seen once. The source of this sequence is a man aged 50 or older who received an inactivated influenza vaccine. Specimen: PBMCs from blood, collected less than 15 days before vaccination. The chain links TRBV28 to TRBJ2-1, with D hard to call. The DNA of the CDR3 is TGTGCCAGCAGGGACAATGAGCAGTTCTTC. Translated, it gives CASRDNEQFF.